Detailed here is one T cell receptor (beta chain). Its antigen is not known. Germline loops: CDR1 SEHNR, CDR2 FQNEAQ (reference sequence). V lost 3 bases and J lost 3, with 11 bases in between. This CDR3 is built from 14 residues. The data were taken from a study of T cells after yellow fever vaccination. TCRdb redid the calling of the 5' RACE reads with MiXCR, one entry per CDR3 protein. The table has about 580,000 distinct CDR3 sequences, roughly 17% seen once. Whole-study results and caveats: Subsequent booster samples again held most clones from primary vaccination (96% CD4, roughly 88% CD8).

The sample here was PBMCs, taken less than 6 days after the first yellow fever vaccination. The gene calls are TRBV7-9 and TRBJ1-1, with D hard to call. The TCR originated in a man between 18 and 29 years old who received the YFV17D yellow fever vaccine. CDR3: CASSFRGDDTEAFF. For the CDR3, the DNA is TGTGCCAGCAGCTTCCGAGGAGACGACACTGAAGCTTTCTTT.